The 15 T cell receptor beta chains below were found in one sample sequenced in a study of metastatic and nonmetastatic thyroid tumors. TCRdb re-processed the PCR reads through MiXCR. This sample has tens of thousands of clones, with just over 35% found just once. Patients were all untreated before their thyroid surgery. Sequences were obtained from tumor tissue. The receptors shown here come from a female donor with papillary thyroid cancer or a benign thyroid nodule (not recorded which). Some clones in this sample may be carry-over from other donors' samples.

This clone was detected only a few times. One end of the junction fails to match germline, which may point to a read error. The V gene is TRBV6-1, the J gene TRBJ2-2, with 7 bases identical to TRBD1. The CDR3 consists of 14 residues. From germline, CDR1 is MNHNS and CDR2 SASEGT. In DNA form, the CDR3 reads TGTGCCAGCAGGCTAGGGGGCGGCCCCGGGGAGCTGGTTTTT. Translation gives CASRLGGGPGELVF.

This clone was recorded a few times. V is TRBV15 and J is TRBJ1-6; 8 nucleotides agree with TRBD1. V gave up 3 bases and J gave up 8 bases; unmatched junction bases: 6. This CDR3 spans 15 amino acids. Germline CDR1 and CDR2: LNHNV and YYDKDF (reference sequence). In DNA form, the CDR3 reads TGTGCCACCAGCAGGAAGGACAGGGTCTATTCACCCCTCCACTTT. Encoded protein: CATSRKDRVYSPLHF.

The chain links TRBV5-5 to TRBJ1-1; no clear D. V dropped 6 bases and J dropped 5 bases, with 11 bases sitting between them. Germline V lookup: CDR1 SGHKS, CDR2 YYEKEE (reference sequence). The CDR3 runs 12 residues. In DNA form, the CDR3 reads TGTGCCAGCAACACTGCGACGACTGAAGCTTTCTTT. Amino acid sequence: CASNTATTEAFF.

CDR3 residues: CASGEPGTDTQYF. Here the CDR3 DNA reads TGTGCCAGCGGGGAGCCCGGCACAGATACGCAGTATTTT. The V and J genes are TRBV6-1 and TRBJ2-3, with a possible D match to TRBD2 (5 bases). The CDR3 has 13 residues. The V gene lost 8 bases and the J gene lost 1 base, with 10 bases spanning the gap. Germline V gene sequence: CDR1 MNHNS, CDR2 SASEGT.

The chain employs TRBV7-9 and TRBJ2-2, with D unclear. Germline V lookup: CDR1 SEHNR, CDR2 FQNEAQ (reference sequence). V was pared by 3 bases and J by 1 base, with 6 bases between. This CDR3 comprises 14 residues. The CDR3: CASSLRMNTGELFF. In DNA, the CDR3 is TGTGCCAGCAGCTTGAGAATGAACACCGGGGAGCTGTTTTTT.

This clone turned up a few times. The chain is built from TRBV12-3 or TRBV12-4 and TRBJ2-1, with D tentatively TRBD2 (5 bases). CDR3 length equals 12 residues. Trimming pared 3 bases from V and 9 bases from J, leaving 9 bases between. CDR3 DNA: TGTGCCAGCAGTTTCGCTAGCAGTGAGCAGTTCTTC. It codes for CASSFASSEQFF.

The CDR3 loop reads CSARARGGSPLHF. CDR3 nucleotide sequence: TGCAGTGCTAGAGCCCGGGGAGGGTCACCCCTCCACTTT. V is TRBV20-1 and J is TRBJ1-6; D is uncertain. The CDR3 has 13 residues. With 1 base removed from V and 10 bases from J, the gap between germline ends came to 11 bases. The germline CDR1 and CDR2 sequences are DFQATT and SNEGSKA (reference sequence).

The DNA of the CDR3 is TGTGCCAGCAGTCCCTCGGAGGATACACCCCTCCACTTT. This codes for CASSPSEDTPLHF. The V and J genes are TRBV6-5 and TRBJ1-6, with D unresolved. CDR3 size: 13 residues. Germline CDR1 MNHEY, CDR2 SVGAGI. Trimming removed 5 bases at V and 11 bases at J, with 13 bases between.

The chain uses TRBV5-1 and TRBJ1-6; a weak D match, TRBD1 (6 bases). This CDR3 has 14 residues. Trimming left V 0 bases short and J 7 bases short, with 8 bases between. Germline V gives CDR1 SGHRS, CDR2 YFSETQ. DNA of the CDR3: TGCGCCAGCAGCTTGGAGGGGGGCAATTCACCCCTCCACTTT. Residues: CASSLEGGNSPLHF. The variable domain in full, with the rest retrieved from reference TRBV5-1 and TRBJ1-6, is KAGVTQTPRYLIKTRGQQVTLSCSPISGHRSVSWYQQTPGQGLQFLFEYFSETQRNKGNFPGRFSGRQFSNSRSEMNVSTLELGDSALYLCASSLEGGNSPLHFGNGTRLTVT.

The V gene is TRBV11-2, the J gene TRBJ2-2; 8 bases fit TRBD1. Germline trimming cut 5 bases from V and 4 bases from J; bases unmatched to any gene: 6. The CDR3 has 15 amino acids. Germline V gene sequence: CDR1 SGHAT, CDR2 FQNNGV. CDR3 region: CASSLRTGSTGELFF. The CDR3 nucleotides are TGTGCCAGCAGCCTCAGGACAGGGAGCACCGGGGAGCTGTTTTTT. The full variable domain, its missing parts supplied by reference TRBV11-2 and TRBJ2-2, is EAGVAQSPRYKIIEKRQSVAFWCNPISGHATLYWYQQILGQGPKLLIQFQNNGVVDDSQLPKDRFSAERLKGVDSTLKIQPAKLEDSAVYLCASSLRTGSTGELFFGEGSRLTVL.

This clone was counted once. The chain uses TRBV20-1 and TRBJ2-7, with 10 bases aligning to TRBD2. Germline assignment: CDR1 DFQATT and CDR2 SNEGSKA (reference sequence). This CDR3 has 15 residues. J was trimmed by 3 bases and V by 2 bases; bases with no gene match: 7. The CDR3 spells CSARKSASGSYEQYF. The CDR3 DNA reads TGCAGTGCTAGAAAGAGTGCTAGCGGGAGCTACGAGCAGTACTTC.

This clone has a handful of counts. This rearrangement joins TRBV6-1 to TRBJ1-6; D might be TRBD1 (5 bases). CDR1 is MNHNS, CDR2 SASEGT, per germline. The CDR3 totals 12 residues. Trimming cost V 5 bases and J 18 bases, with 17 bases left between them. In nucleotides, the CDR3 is TGTGCCAGCAGTAGGCCCGCCGGGGCTCCCCACTTT. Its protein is CASSRPAGAPHF.

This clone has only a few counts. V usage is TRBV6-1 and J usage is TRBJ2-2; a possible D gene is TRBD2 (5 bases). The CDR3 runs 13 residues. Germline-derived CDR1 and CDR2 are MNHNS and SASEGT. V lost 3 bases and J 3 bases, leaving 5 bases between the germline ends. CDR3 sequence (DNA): TGTGCCAGCAGTGACGGGGACACCGGGGAGCTGTTTTTT. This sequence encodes CASSDGDTGELFF.

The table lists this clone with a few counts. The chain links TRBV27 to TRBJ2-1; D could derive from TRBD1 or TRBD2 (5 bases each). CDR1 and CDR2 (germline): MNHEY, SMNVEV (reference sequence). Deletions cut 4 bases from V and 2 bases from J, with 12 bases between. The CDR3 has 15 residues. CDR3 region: CASSSDSGPYNEQFF. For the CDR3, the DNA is TGTGCCAGCAGTTCAGACAGCGGCCCCTACAATGAGCAGTTCTTC.

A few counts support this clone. Written as DNA, the CDR3 is TGTGCCTGGAGTACCAGGCGCAATTCACCCCTCCACTTT. Protein product: CAWSTRRNSPLHF. The chain recombines TRBV30 with TRBJ1-6; D not certain. The germline V and J ends were trimmed by 2 bases and 7 bases, with 9 bases remaining between them. CDR3 length: 13 residues. Germline values: CDR1 GTSNPN, CDR2 SVGIG (reference sequence).